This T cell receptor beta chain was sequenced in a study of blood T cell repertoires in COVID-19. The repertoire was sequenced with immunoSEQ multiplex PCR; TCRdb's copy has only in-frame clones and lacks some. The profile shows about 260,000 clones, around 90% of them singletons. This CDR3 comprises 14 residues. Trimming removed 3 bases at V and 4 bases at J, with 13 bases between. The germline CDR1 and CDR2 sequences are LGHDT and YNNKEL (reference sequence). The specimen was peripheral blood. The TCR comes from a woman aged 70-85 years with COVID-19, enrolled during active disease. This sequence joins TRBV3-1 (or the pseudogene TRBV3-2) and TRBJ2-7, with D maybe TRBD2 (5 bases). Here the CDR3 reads CASSHGLRGYEQYF. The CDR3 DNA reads TGTGCCAGCAGCCACGGACTGCGAGGGTACGAGCAGTACTTC.